Following are 14 T cell receptor beta chains from one sample sequenced in a study of T cells in Graves' hyperthyroidism and ophthalmopathy. TCR beta CDR3 region amplification was performed from RNA transcripts. TCR CDR3 regions were first amplified by RT-PCR with HTBI primers. Using its own MiXCR run on the multiplex PCR reads, TCRdb lists one record per CDR3 protein. Of about 52,000 distinct CDR3 sequences in the sample, less than 60% were seen once. The sample taken for sequencing was blood. The receptor source for this set is a woman aged 45-65 years with Graves' ophthalmopathy.

This clonotype was found many times. The J gene is TRBJ2-3, the V gene TRBV12-3 or TRBV12-4; TRBD2 matches 8 bases. The CDR3 loop spans 14 amino acids. V shed 5 bases and J 0 bases; nucleotides not matched to a gene: 1. CDR3 residues: CASSSGGSTDTQYF. The CDR3 DNA sequence: TGTGCCAGCAGTAGCGGGGGAAGCACAGATACGCAGTATTTT.

As concerns this clonotype: The junction departs from the called germline gene at one end, perhaps through a read error. The chain recombines TRBV10-2 with TRBJ1-1, with a possible D match to TRBD1 (5 bases). The CDR3 spans 14 residues. Germline V lookup: CDR1 WSHSY, CDR2 SAAADI. Here the CDR3 DNA reads TGCGCCAGCAGTTTACGGGGGGGGAGCACTGGAGCTTTCTTT. It is translated as CASSLRGGSTGAFF.

As concerns this clonotype: Just one base apart from a much larger clone, this may be a read error. The conserved final phenylalanine or tryptophan is absent from the CDR3, which likely points to a read error. The genes are TRBV14 and TRBJ1-6; tentative D call: TRBD1 (5 bases). Trimming left V 4 bases short and J 7 bases short, with 11 bases between. CDR1 is SGHDN and CDR2 is FVKESK in the germline V gene. The CDR3 covers 14 residues. CDR3 bases: TGTGCCAGCAGCCGGACCCGACAGAATTCACCCCTCCACTAT. Amino acid sequence: CASSRTRQNSPLHY.

This clonotype was counted many times. The chain links TRBV20-1 to TRBJ2-1, with 9 bases identical to TRBD2. The trim removed 0 bases at V and 8 bases at J, leaving 8 bases unmatched. The CDR3 has 15 residues. Germline V gene sequence: CDR1 DFQATT, CDR2 SNEGSKA (reference sequence). Here the CDR3 reads CSAREGAGGSDEQFF. DNA of the CDR3: TGCAGTGCTAGAGAAGGAGCGGGAGGTAGCGATGAGCAGTTCTTC.

This clonotype was seen ten or more times. The rearrangement joins TRBV5-1 to TRBJ2-3; TRBD1 agrees at 9 bases. In germline, CDR1 is SGHRS, CDR2 YFSETQ. J was trimmed by 7 bases and V by 4 bases; bases with no gene match: 10. The CDR3 spans 15 residues. In DNA, the CDR3 is TGCGCCAGCAGCGTGTACCGGGACAGGGAGCATACGCAGTATTTT. Protein product: CASSVYRDREHTQYF.

The chain links TRBV7-6 to TRBJ2-5; 8 bases match TRBD1. The germline gives CDR1 SGHVS, CDR2 FNYEAQ. V lost 1 base to trimming and J lost 5 bases; unmatched junction nucleotides: 18. CDR3 length: 19 residues. In DNA, the CDR3 is TGTGCCAGCAGCTTAGGTGCGCAGGGGGCTATGGGGTACAATGAGACCCAGTACTTC. Encoded protein: CASSLGAQGAMGYNETQYF.

A word on this clonotype: Without the conserved terminal phenylalanine or tryptophan, this CDR3 likely stems from a read error. The chain links TRBV24-1 to TRBJ2-7, with 8 bases fitting TRBD1. The CDR3 length is 14 residues. Per the germline V gene, CDR1 is KGHDR and CDR2 is SFDVKD. The CDR3 loop is CATSDPDRGYEQYS. DNA for the CDR3: TGTGCTACCAGCGACCCTGACAGGGGCTACGAGCAGTACTCC.

The rearrangement uses TRBV10-3 and TRBJ2-7, with TRBD1 identical over 12 bases. The ends lost 6 bases at V and 4 bases at J; junction bases unmatched: 7. The germline CDR1 and CDR2 sequences are ENHRY and SYGVKD. The CDR3 extends over 15 amino acids. CDR3 bases: TGTGCCATCAGGGGGACAGGGGGCATGACTTACGAGCAGTACTTC. Its translation is CAIRGTGGMTYEQYF.

Ten or more counts support this clonotype. The J gene is TRBJ1-2, the V gene TRBV4-1; 9 bases match TRBD1. CDR1 is MGHRA and CDR2 is YSYEKL in the germline V gene. The V and J ends lost 2 bases and 6 bases, in that order; junction bases with no gene match: 7. The CDR3 runs to 15 residues. The CDR3 sequence: CASSQNRGRHDGYTF. As DNA, the CDR3 is TGCGCCAGCAGCCAAAACAGGGGGCGGCACGATGGCTACACCTTC.

The chain combines TRBV11-2 with TRBJ2-1, with 15 positions matching TRBD2. Germline trimming cut 6 bases from V and 12 bases from J; bases unmatched to any gene: 12. Germline CDR1 reads SGHAT; CDR2 reads FQNNGV. The CDR3 totals 16 residues. The DNA for the CDR3 is TGTGCCAGCAGAGGGACTAGCGGGAGGTCCACAGATACGCAGTTCTTC. Translation: CASRGTSGRSTDTQFF.

This rearrangement joins TRBV7-9 to TRBJ1-4; 7 bases line up with TRBD1. CDR1 and CDR2 (germline): SEHNR, FQNEAQ (reference sequence). The CDR3 totals 15 residues. Unmatched junction bases numbered 7, after V lost 5 bases and J lost 4 bases. The CDR3 reads CASSHPRDSNEKLFF. Here the CDR3 DNA reads TGTGCCAGCAGCCACCCCCGGGACAGTAATGAAAAACTGTTTTTT. The full variable domain, completed using reference TRBV7-9 and TRBJ1-4, is DTGVSQNPRHKITKRGQNVTFRCDPISEHNRLYWYRQTLGQGPEFLTYFQNEAQLEKSRLLSDRFSAERPKGSFSTLEIQRTEQGDSAMYLCASSHPRDSNEKLFFGSGTQLSVL.

A remark on this clonotype: Relative to the germline gene, one junction end is altered; a read error may explain this. The chain joins TRBV19 to TRBJ1-1; 9 bases are shared with TRBD1. Germline CDR1 reads LNHDA; CDR2 reads SQIVND (reference sequence). CDR3 length: 15 amino acids. CDR3 sequence: CASTGWTGVGTEASF. The CDR3 DNA reads TGTGCCAGTACCGGATGGACAGGGGTTGGGACGGAAGCTTCCTTT. The full variable domain, rest sourced from reference TRBV19 and TRBJ1-1, is DGGITQSPKYLFRKEGQNVTLSCEQNLNHDAMYWYRQDPGQGLRLIYYSQIVNDFQKGDIAEGYSVSREKKESFPLTVTSAQKNPTAFYLCASTGWTGVGTEASFGQGTRLTVV.

The count of this clonotype is one. This rearrangement joins TRBV12-5 to TRBJ2-2; no definite D call. CDR3 length equals 14 residues. V was pared by 3 bases and J by 4 bases, with 9 bases between. The germline V gene encodes CDR1 LGHNT and CDR2 FRNRAP. The CDR3 loop reads CASGFHPGTGELFF. The CDR3 DNA follows: TGTGCTAGTGGTTTCCATCCGGGCACCGGGGAGCTGTTTTTT.

This clonotype was recorded many times. The chain recombines TRBV9 with TRBJ1-3, with D maybe TRBD1 (6 bases). There are 15 residues in the CDR3. The V and J ends lost 4 bases and 0 bases respectively, with 11 bases between them. Germline V gene data show CDR1 as SGDLS and CDR2 as YYNGEE. The CDR3 DNA is TGTGCCAGCAGCTCAACAGGGTACTCTGGAAACACCATATATTTT. It yields the protein CASSSTGYSGNTIYF.